This T cell receptor beta chain came from a study of T cell responses to AZD1222 COVID-19 vaccine. General study results and limits: The number of AZD1222 recipients seropositive at baseline was only 5 to 7. Donor demographics were predominantly white British with a female majority; clonal diversity may be underestimated. Two doses of AZD1222 preceded a rise in Spike-specific TCR breadth and depth.

Profiled with immunoSEQ multiplex PCR; TCRdb holds only in-frame clones, not every one. Here the sample spans 80,000 or so clones, 70% to 90% being singletons. The CDR3 extends over 17 amino acids. Germline CDR1 reads SGHDT; CDR2 reads YYEEEE. J lost 0 bases, V lost 4 bases, and 5 bases had no gene match. As to this clone: Its specificity is not known.

This rearrangement joins TRBV5-6 to TRBJ2-1, with TRBD2 matching over 12 bases. The receptor's source is an adult in good health. The specimen comprised peripheral blood, sampled on day 0 of MenACWY control vaccination. The CDR3 is CASSDLAGGSSYNEQFF. CDR3 DNA: TGTGCCAGCAGCGATCTAGCGGGGGGGAGCTCCTACAATGAGCAGTTCTTC.